This TCR beta chain was profiled in a study of T-cell reconstitution after alpha-beta-depleted transplantation in children. Study observations and caveats: Some patients owed their high day-60 TCRbeta diversity to surviving recipient T cells and thymic progenitors.

Preparing the TCRbeta library involved the use of unique molecular identifiers. One entry per CDR3 protein, called by TCRdb with MiXCR from the PCR reads. The sample lists under 750,000 distinct CDR3 sequences, more than 20% occurring once. Turning to this clonotype: Its cognate antigen is unknown.

Germline CDR1 and CDR2: MNHNS and SASEGT. This CDR3 is 18 amino acids long. V was shortened by 4 bases and J by 5 bases, with 25 bases between the two germline ends. The chain carries TRBV6-1 and TRBJ2-3, with a possible D match to TRBD2 (7 bases). Sequenced here: PBMCs, mostly from graft donor cells, sampled 360 days after TCRalphabeta/CD19-depleted stem cell transplant. The clonotype originates from a boy in the first two years of life who had a stem cell transplant for acute myeloid leukemia, so the T cells may come from the graft donor. CDR3 sequence: CASSGTPGVGGREDTQYF. The CDR3 DNA reads TGTGCCAGCAGTGGAACCCCTGGGGTGGGGGGGCGCGAAGATACGCAGTATTTT.